In this sample, the clone carrying this TCR beta chain turned up many times. Its antigen is still unknown. MiXCR, applied by TCRdb to the 5' RACE reads, yields one record per CDR3 protein. The repertoire holds approximately 47,000 distinct CDR3 sequences, with more than 5.5% as singletons. The data stem from a study of early T cells in non-severe SARS-CoV-2 infection. Study-level information: The study sequenced bulk RNA from unsorted whole blood, with chains unpaired.

The CDR3 loop spans 17 amino acids. Germline CDR1 reads SGHTA; CDR2 reads FQGNSA. V was pared by 4 bases and J by 8 bases, with 24 bases between. General study points: VDJdb-based matching was biased toward anti-spike CD8 responses and missed private and CD4 specificities.

The chain joins TRBV7-2 to TRBJ2-4; D may be TRBD1 or TRBD2 (5 bases each). The sample in question was whole blood, obtained at baseline. The TCR was taken from an adult who was a healthcare worker with PCR-confirmed SARS-CoV-2 infection or an uninfected control (not recorded which). The CDR3 bases are TGTGCCAGCAGCTCCGGAGCTGGGCGGGCCACCAGGGACATTCAGTACTTC. It is translated as CASSSGAGRATRDIQYF.